This entry lists 7 T cell receptor beta chains sequenced from one sample in a study of blood T cell repertoires in COVID-19. Clones were read by immunoSEQ multiplex PCR, and TCRdb kept only the in-frame ones, dropping some. The sample contains 120,000 or so clones, about four fifths of which appear only once. The sequenced material came from peripheral blood. These receptors all stem from a man at least 80 years old with active or convalescent COVID-19.

V gene TRBV19 combines with J gene TRBJ1-1; no firm D call. Trimming took 5 bases from V and 0 from J, leaving 10 bases between them. CDR1 and CDR2 (germline): LNHDA, SQIVND (reference sequence). The CDR3 extends over 14 amino acids. CDR3 sequence reads: CASSPERVNTEAFF. CDR3 nucleotides: TGTGCCAGTAGTCCCGAACGGGTGAACACTGAAGCTTTCTTT.

The chain combines TRBV30 with TRBJ1-2; perhaps TRBD1 as D (5 bases). Deletions cut 1 base from V and 7 bases from J, with 10 bases between. Germline CDR1 and CDR2: GTSNPN and SVGIG (reference sequence). CDR3 length: 12 amino acids. Written as DNA, the CDR3 is TGTGCCTGGAGTGGCCAGGGTCCTGGCTACACCTTC. It translates to CAWSGQGPGYTF.

The chain couples TRBV5-8 to TRBJ2-6, with D unclear. The length of the CDR3 is 15 residues. Trimming cost V 0 bases and J 0 bases, with 4 bases left between them. CDR1 is SGHTS, CDR2 YDEGEE, per germline. CDR3 residues: CASSLGVSGANVLTF. The CDR3 DNA follows: TGTGCCAGCAGCTTGGGCGTCTCTGGGGCCAACGTCCTGACTTTC.

The chain combines TRBV10-3 with TRBJ2-1; 10 nucleotides align to TRBD2. The ends lost 7 bases at V and 5 bases at J; junction bases unmatched: 8. The CDR3 runs 15 residues. Germline assignment: CDR1 ENHRY and CDR2 SYGVKD. The CDR3 reads CAIKTSGDSHNEQFF. CDR3 coding DNA: TGTGCCATCAAAACTAGCGGGGATTCGCACAATGAGCAGTTCTTC.

V is TRBV7-8 and J is TRBJ2-3, with D possibly matching TRBD1 (5 bases). The CDR3 totals 13 residues. V gave up 5 bases and J gave up 6 bases, with 12 bases separating them. The germline V gene has CDR1 SGHVS and CDR2 FQNEAQ. The CDR3 spells CASSIERQDTQYF. The CDR3 region has the DNA TGTGCCAGCAGCATCGAGCGACAGGATACGCAGTATTTT.

The chain joins TRBV19 to TRBJ2-3; possibly TRBD2 for D (5 bases). The CDR3 is made up of 14 amino acids. With 3 bases removed from V and 1 base from J, the gap between germline ends came to 8 bases. Looked up from germline, CDR1 is LNHDA and CDR2 is SQIVND (reference sequence). For the CDR3, the DNA is TGTGCCAGTAGTATGGGAGCTGGCACAGATACGCAGTATTTT. Residues: CASSMGAGTDTQYF.

The chain recombines TRBV4-3 with TRBJ2-7; TRBD1 matches at 8 bases. Germline CDR1 reads LGHNA; CDR2 reads YSLEER. The CDR3 loop spans 15 amino acids. V trimming: 5 bases; J trimming: 2 bases; junction bases outside the gene matches: 8. For the CDR3, the DNA is TGCGCCAGCAGCTACGACAGGGGCTTTGCCTACGAGCAGTACTTC. Its protein product is CASSYDRGFAYEQYF.